This entry lists 24 T cell receptor beta chains sequenced from one sample in a study of T cell changes during pregnancy in multiple sclerosis. TCRdb's copy holds only in-frame clones and misses some; the assay was immunoSEQ multiplex PCR. The sample has over 50,000 clones; roughly 93% are singletons. Sequencing used peripheral blood, obtained in the second trimester of pregnancy. The receptors come from a female donor with multiple sclerosis, enrolled in a pregnancy study.

The rearrangement uses TRBV7-2 and TRBJ1-2, with TRBD1 matching 7 bases. The CDR3 length is 17 residues. Germline trimming cut 5 bases from V and 11 bases from J; bases unmatched to any gene: 23. CDR1 is SGHTA and CDR2 is FQGNSA in the germline V gene. In nucleotides, the CDR3 is TGTGCCAGCAGCCGGACAGGCACCAACTATGGCTTGTCGGGATACACCTTC. This translates into CASSRTGTNYGLSGYTF. Combining the CDR3 with reference TRBV7-2 and TRBJ1-2 gives the whole variable domain GAGVSQSPSNKVTEKGKDVELRCDPISGHTALYWYRQSLGQGLEFLIYFQGNSAPDKSGLPSDRFSAERTGGSVSTLTIQRTQQEDSAVYLCASSRTGTNYGLSGYTFGSGTRLTVV.

This clone was observed a single time. This CDR3 is CSVGLAGVSNEQFF. The CDR3 DNA reads TGCAGCGTTGGCCTAGCGGGAGTTAGCAATGAGCAGTTCTTC. The chain carries TRBV29-1 and TRBJ2-1, with 10 bases that match TRBD2. V lost 4 bases to trimming and J lost 6 bases; unmatched junction nucleotides: 6. This CDR3 is built from 14 residues. The V gene's germline CDR1 is SQVTM and CDR2 ANQGSEA.

This chain connects TRBV9 to TRBJ2-3, with 10 bases aligning to TRBD2. The J segment lost 0 bases and the V segment lost 0 bases, leaving 16 bases of the junction unmatched. The germline V gene encodes CDR1 SGDLS and CDR2 YYNGEE. This CDR3 region has 21 residues. The CDR3 nucleotides read TGTGCCAGCAGCGTAGATCCTAGCGGGAGAGGCTTCCGACCTAGCACAGATACGCAGTATTTT. Translated: CASSVDPSGRGFRPSTDTQYF.

The chain has TRBV7-2 and TRBJ1-2; tentative D call: TRBD1 (6 bases). Germline CDR1 and CDR2: SGHTA and FQGNSA. V was shortened by 1 base and J by 4 bases, with 13 bases between the two germline ends. The CDR3 consists of 15 residues. As DNA, the CDR3 is TGTGCCAGCAGCTTAGGTGCGGGGGCCCCCTATGGCTACACCTTC. Its protein is CASSLGAGAPYGYTF.

The count of this clone is one. The CDR3 sequence: CASSFSGAREQYF. The CDR3, as DNA: TGTGCCAGCAGCTTTTCAGGGGCGAGGGAGCAGTACTTC. The genes are TRBV11-1 and TRBJ2-7; D is possibly TRBD1 (6 bases). CDR1 and CDR2 from the germline V gene are SGHAT and FQDESV (reference sequence). The CDR3 loop spans 13 amino acids. The ends were cut back, 3 bases at V and 7 bases at J, with 13 bases in the middle.

The V gene is TRBV28, the J gene TRBJ1-1; TRBD1 is a possible D gene (6 bases). Trimming cost V 4 bases and J 0 bases, with 15 bases left between them. CDR1 and CDR2 (germline): MDHEN, SYDVKM. CDR3 size: 16 residues. The DNA for the CDR3 is TGTGCCAGCAGTTACCTTTCTGGACAGTTGAACACTGAAGCTTTCTTT. This encodes CASSYLSGQLNTEAFF.

This chain uses TRBV6-4 with TRBJ2-1, with TRBD1 identical over 7 bases. The CDR3 runs 16 residues. V was clipped by 3 bases and J by 8 bases; unmatched bases: 13. The V gene's germline CDR1 is MRHNA and CDR2 SNTAGT. CDR3: CASSESWGQMMYEQFF. CDR3 in DNA: TGTGCCAGCAGTGAAAGTTGGGGACAGATGATGTATGAGCAGTTCTTC.

The chain employs TRBV2 and TRBJ1-4; D unclear. Germline CDR1 is SNHLY and CDR2 is FYNNEI. V was cut by 6 bases and J by 7 bases, with 15 bases left in between. This CDR3 has 14 amino acids. CDR3 region: CASSWTGVGEKLFF. The CDR3, as DNA: TGTGCCAGCAGCTGGACGGGAGTCGGTGAAAAACTGTTTTTT. Supplemented by reference TRBV2 and TRBJ1-4, the full variable domain reads EPEVTQTPSHQVTQMGQEVILRCVPISNHLYFYWYRQILGQKVEFLVSFYNNEISEKSEIFDDQFSVERPDGSNFTLKIRSTKLEDSAMYFCASSWTGVGEKLFFGSGTQLSVL.

This chain connects TRBV6-1 to TRBJ1-1, with 9 bases aligning to TRBD1. V dropped 4 bases and J dropped 5; count of bases not matched to a gene: 5. The CDR3 is made up of 14 amino acids. Germline V gives CDR1 MNHNS, CDR2 SASEGT. The CDR3 DNA follows: TGTGCCAGCAGTGGGGGACAGGGAGGTACTGAAGCTTTCTTT. Translated, it gives CASSGGQGGTEAFF.

This chain joins TRBV19 and TRBJ2-3, with 7 bases that match TRBD2. V was clipped by 3 bases and J by 0 bases; unmatched bases: 12. The CDR3 has 18 residues. CDR1 is LNHDA and CDR2 is SQIVND in the germline V gene (reference sequence). CDR3 region: CASSIPSTGRTSTDTQYF. Written as DNA, the CDR3 is TGTGCCAGTAGTATCCCGTCTACCGGGAGGACTAGCACAGATACGCAGTATTTT.

This clone has more than one count but fewer than ten. This sequence joins TRBV5-1 and TRBJ1-1; D gene uncertain. Deletions cut 7 bases from V and 1 base from J, with 14 bases between. From germline, CDR1 is SGHRS and CDR2 YFSETQ. The CDR3 length is 14 residues. CDR3 residues: CASEEGGENTEAFF. In DNA, the CDR3 is TGCGCCAGCGAAGAGGGTGGTGAGAACACTGAAGCTTTCTTT.

The V and J genes are TRBV2 and TRBJ2-7; D perhaps matches TRBD1 (7 bases). The V end was cut by 6 bases, the J end by 4 bases, with 16 bases between. Germline V gives CDR1 SNHLY, CDR2 FYNNEI. This CDR3 is 14 amino acids long. The CDR3 DNA sequence: TGTGCCAGCAGCCCCAGGGGGGAGGTGTACGAGCAGTACTTC. It yields the protein CASSPRGEVYEQYF.

The J gene is TRBJ1-1, the V gene TRBV14, with D hard to call. The germline gives CDR1 SGHDN, CDR2 FVKESK. The CDR3 covers 16 residues. Trimming left V 1 base short and J 0 bases short, with 12 bases between. Here the CDR3 DNA reads TGTGCCAGCAGCCAAGGATTGGCACAGCTGAACACTGAAGCTTTCTTT. Protein sequence: CASSQGLAQLNTEAFF.

The chain employs TRBV7-3 and TRBJ1-5, with 7 bases fitting TRBD1. The V segment lost 7 bases and the J segment 3 bases; nucleotides outside the gene matches: 12. Germline loops: CDR1 SGHTA, CDR2 FQGTGA. The CDR3 loop spans 16 amino acids. CDR3 sequence (DNA): TGTGCCAGCACCGAAAAGAAGACAGGGACCAATCAGCCCCAGCATTTT. It encodes CASTEKKTGTNQPQHF.

The V and J genes are TRBV6-6 and TRBJ1-1; D is undetermined. The CDR3 extends over 15 amino acids. Per germline, CDR1 MNHNY and CDR2 SVGAGI (reference sequence). With 0 bases removed from V and 7 bases from J, the gap between germline ends came to 15 bases. The CDR3 protein is CASSYSTTGKVEAFF. The CDR3 DNA reads as TGTGCCAGCAGTTACTCGACGACGGGGAAGGTTGAAGCTTTCTTT.

The rearrangement links TRBV19 to TRBJ2-3, with 12 bases that match TRBD2. V gave up 6 bases and J gave up 0 bases; unmatched junction bases: 10. The CDR3 is made up of 18 amino acids. The V gene's germline CDR1 is LNHDA and CDR2 SQIVND (reference sequence). This CDR3 reads CASSSLAGGPYSTDTQYF. The CDR3 nucleotides read TGTGCCAGTAGCTCACTAGCGGGAGGCCCCTATAGCACAGATACGCAGTATTTT.

This clone occurred once. The chain joins TRBV25-1 to TRBJ2-5; D is possibly TRBD2 (7 bases). Germline-derived CDR1 and CDR2 are MGHDK and SYGVNS. The length of the CDR3 is 15 residues. Trimming took off 4 bases at V and 5 bases at J, with 17 bases between the two ends. CDR3 sequence reads: CASSVLGGAQETQYF. CDR3 DNA: TGTGCCAGCAGTGTCCTTGGGGGGGCACAGGAGACCCAGTACTTC. Supplemented by reference TRBV25-1 and TRBJ2-5, the full variable domain reads EADIYQTPRYLVIGTGKKITLECSQTMGHDKMYWYQQDPGMELHLIHYSYGVNSTEKGDLSSESTVSRIRTEHFPLTLESARPSHTSQYLCASSVLGGAQETQYFGPGTRLLVL.

The chain has TRBV29-1 and TRBJ2-1; 9 nucleotides align to TRBD1. Trimming removed 3 bases from V and 6 bases from J; junction bases left unmatched: 9. Germline loops: CDR1 SQVTM, CDR2 ANQGSEA. The CDR3 runs 15 residues. The CDR3: CSVDGTGRISNEQFF. The CDR3 DNA follows: TGCAGCGTTGACGGGACAGGGAGGATCAGCAATGAGCAGTTCTTC.

CDR3 DNA: TGTGCCAGTAGTATAGATCCAGGGACAGGGGGAGAGACCCAGTACTTC. It translates to CASSIDPGTGGETQYF. V usage is TRBV19 and J usage is TRBJ2-5, with TRBD1 matching 11 bases. V trimming: 0 bases; J trimming: 4 bases; junction bases outside the gene matches: 4. There are 16 residues in the CDR3. CDR1 is LNHDA, CDR2 SQIVND, per germline (reference sequence).

The V and J genes are TRBV27 and TRBJ2-3; 10 bases are a match to TRBD2. Germline V gene sequence: CDR1 MNHEY, CDR2 SMNVEV (reference sequence). The V gene end was trimmed by 8 bases and the J gene end by 4 bases; junction bases not matched to a gene: 12. There are 16 residues in the CDR3. The CDR3 loop reads CASASGGVGTSDTQYF. The CDR3 DNA reads as TGTGCCAGCGCTAGCGGGGGCGTGGGGACCTCAGATACGCAGTATTTT.

This sequence joins TRBV7-9 and TRBJ2-3; TRBD2 might be the D (6 bases). The CDR3 totals 15 residues. Germline V gene sequence: CDR1 SEHNR, CDR2 FQNEAQ (reference sequence). With 1 base removed from V and 4 bases from J, the gap between germline ends came to 12 bases. CDR3 DNA: TGTGCCAGCAGCTTAGATAGACTAGGGTCAGATACGCAGTATTTT. It encodes CASSLDRLGSDTQYF.

The chain links TRBV28 to TRBJ1-3; D is unresolved. Germline V gene sequence: CDR1 MDHEN, CDR2 SYDVKM. This CDR3 is built from 15 residues. The germline V and J ends were trimmed by 2 bases and 0 bases, with 8 bases remaining between them. CDR3 residues: CASSLGQLSGNTIYF. As DNA, the CDR3 is TGTGCCAGCAGTTTAGGGCAGCTCTCTGGAAACACCATATATTTT.

This chain connects TRBV7-2 to TRBJ2-1, with TRBD2 matching over 10 bases. This CDR3 is built from 16 residues. V was pared by 4 bases and J by 6 bases, with 9 bases of the junction left unmatched. Per the germline V gene, CDR1 is SGHTA and CDR2 is FQGNSA. CDR3: CASSSSSGRGFNEQFF. In DNA, the CDR3 is TGTGCCAGCAGCTCATCTAGCGGGAGAGGATTCAATGAGCAGTTCTTC. The full variable domain, with the rest looked up from reference TRBV7-2 and TRBJ2-1, is GAGVSQSPSNKVTEKGKDVELRCDPISGHTALYWYRQSLGQGLEFLIYFQGNSAPDKSGLPSDRFSAERTGGSVSTLTIQRTQQEDSAVYLCASSSSSGRGFNEQFFGPGTRLTVL.

This clone was counted only a few times. The chain couples TRBV19 to TRBJ2-7; 11 bases map to TRBD2. The CDR3 has 15 amino acids. V shed 6 bases, J shed 6 bases, and the junction held 10 bases outside the gene matches. Germline assignment: CDR1 LNHDA and CDR2 SQIVND (reference sequence). CDR3 in amino acids: CASSLTSGILAEQYF. The DNA of the CDR3 is TGTGCCAGTAGCCTGACTAGCGGGATATTGGCCGAGCAGTACTTC.